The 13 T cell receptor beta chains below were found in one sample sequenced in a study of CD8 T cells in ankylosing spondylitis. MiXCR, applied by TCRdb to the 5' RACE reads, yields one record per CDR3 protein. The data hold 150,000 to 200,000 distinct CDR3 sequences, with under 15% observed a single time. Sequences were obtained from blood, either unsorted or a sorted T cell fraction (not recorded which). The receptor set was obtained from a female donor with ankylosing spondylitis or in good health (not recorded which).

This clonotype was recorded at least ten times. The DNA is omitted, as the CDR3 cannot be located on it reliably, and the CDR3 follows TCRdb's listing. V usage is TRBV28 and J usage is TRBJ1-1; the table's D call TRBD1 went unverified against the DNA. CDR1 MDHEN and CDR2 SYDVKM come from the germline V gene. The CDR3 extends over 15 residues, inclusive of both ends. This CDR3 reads CASSSSSGEIAEAFF.

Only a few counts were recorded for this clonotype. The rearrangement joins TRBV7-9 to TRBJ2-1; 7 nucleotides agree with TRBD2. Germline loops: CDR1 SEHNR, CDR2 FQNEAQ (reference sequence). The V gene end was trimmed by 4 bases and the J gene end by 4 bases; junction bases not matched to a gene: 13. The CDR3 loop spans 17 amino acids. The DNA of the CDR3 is TGTGCCAGCAGCTCCCCCCCCCGGCTAGCGGTTTACAATGAGCAGTTCTTC. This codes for CASSSPPRLAVYNEQFF.

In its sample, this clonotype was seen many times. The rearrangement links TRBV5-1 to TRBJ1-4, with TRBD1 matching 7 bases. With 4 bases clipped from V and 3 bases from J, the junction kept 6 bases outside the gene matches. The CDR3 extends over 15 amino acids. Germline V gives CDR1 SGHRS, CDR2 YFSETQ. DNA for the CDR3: TGCGCCAGCAGCCGATTTCAGGGGGCTAATGAAAAACTGTTTTTT. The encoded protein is CASSRFQGANEKLFF.

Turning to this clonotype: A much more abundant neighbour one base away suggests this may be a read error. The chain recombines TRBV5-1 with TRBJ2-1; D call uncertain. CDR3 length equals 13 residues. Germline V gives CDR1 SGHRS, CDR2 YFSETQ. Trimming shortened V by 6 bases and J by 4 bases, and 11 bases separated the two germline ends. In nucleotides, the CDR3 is TGCGCCAGCAACTCAAGAGAGTACAATGAGCAGTTCTTC. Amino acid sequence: CASNSREYNEQFF. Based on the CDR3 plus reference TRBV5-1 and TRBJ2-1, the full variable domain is KAGVTQTPRYLIKTRGQQVTLSCSPISGHRSVSWYQQTPGQGLQFLFEYFSETQRNKGNFPGRFSGRQFSNSRSEMNVSTLELGDSALYLCASNSREYNEQFFGPGTRLTVL.

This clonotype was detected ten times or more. The CDR3 here is CASSPGTSGRNEQYF. The CDR3 DNA reads TGTGCCAGCAGCCCGGGGACTAGCGGGAGGAACGAGCAGTACTTC. V usage is TRBV7-2 and J usage is TRBJ2-7; 15 positions agree with TRBD2. From germline, CDR1 is SGHTA and CDR2 FQGNSA. This CDR3 has 15 residues. J lost 5 bases, V lost 5 bases, and 4 bases had no gene match.

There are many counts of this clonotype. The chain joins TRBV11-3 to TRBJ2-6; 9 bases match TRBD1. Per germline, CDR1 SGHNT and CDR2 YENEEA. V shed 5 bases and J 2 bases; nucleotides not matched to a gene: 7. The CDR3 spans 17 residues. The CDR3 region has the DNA TGTGCCAGCAGCCCCCGGACAGGGGCAGCTGGGGCCAACGTCCTGACTTTC. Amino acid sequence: CASSPRTGAAGANVLTF.

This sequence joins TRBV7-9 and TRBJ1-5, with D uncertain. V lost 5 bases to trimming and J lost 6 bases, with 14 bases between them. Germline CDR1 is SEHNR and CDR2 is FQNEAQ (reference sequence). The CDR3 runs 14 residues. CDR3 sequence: CASSREDLRQPQHF. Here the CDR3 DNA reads TGTGCCAGCAGCCGGGAGGACCTCCGTCAGCCCCAGCATTTT.

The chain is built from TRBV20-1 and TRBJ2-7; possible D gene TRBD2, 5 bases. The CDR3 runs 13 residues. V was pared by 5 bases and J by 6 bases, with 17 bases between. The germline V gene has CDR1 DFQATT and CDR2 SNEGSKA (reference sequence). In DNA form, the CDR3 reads TGCAGTGCTCTGCGGGCGGAAACACTCGAGCAGTACTTC. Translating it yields CSALRAETLEQYF.

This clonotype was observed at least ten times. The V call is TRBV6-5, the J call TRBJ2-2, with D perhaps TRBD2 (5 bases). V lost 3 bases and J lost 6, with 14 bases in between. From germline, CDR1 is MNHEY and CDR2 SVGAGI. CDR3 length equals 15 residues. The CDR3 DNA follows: TGTGCCAGCAGTTATAGTGGAGGAGCGTCCGGGGAGCTGTTTTTT. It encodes CASSYSGGASGELFF.

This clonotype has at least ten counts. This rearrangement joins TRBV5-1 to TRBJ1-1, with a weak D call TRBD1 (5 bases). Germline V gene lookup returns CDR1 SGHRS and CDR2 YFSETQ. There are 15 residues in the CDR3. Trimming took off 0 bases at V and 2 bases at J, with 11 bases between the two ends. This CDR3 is CASSLEAGTNTEAFF. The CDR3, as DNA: TGCGCCAGCAGCTTGGAGGCGGGGACTAACACTGAAGCTTTCTTT.

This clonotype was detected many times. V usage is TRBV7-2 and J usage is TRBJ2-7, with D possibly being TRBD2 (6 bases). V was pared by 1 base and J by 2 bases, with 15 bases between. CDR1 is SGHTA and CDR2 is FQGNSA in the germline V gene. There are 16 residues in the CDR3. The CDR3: CASSLDAGGTAYEQYF. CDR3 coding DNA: TGTGCCAGCAGCTTAGATGCGGGCGGGACCGCCTACGAGCAGTACTTC.

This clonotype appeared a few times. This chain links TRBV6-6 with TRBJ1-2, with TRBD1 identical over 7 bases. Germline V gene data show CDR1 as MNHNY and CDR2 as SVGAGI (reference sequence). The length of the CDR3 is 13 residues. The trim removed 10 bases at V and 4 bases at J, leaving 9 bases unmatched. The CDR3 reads CATGTGATYGYTF. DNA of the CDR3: TGTGCCACCGGCACAGGGGCCACCTATGGCTACACCTTC.

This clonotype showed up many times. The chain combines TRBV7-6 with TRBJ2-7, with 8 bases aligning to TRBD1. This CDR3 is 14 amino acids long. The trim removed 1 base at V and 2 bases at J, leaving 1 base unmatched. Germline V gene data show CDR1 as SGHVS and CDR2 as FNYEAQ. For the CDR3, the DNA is TGTGCCAGCAGCTTAGGGACAGGGACCTACGAGCAGTACTTC. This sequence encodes CASSLGTGTYEQYF.